The entry below describes one T cell receptor (beta chain). Antigen unknown. V gave up 8 bases and J gave up 5 bases; unmatched junction bases: 6. The germline CDR1 and CDR2 sequences are ENHRY and SYGVKD. The CDR3 covers 14 residues. Using constant-segment primers, 5'RACE produced TCR alpha and TCR beta cDNA libraries carrying sample barcodes and UMIs. Using its own MiXCR run on the 5' RACE reads, TCRdb lists one record per CDR3 protein. The profile shows roughly 300,000 distinct CDR3 sequences, roughly 8.2% of them singletons. The source of the sample is a study of T-cell memory formation after mild COVID-19. The study's findings and limits: What remained unconfirmed was the SARS-CoV-2 specificity of second-wave clones peaking on day 37.

The source is a man aged 18 to 30 who had mild COVID-19 (a few samples of this study predate the infection). Cell type and time point are not known. Sequenced sample: PBMCs or a T cell subset sorted from them (not recorded which). This chain links TRBV10-3 with TRBJ2-2; TRBD2 matches 9 bases. The CDR3 region has the DNA TGTGCCATCGCGGCTAGCGGGGCGACCGGGGAGCTGTTTTTT. The encoded protein is CAIAASGATGELFF.